This entry is about one T cell receptor (beta chain). The specificity of this receptor is unknown. The sequence runs out 3 residues before the end of the CDR3; the remainder is reconstructed from the germline J gene. The CDR3 holds 17 amino acids from the cysteine to the phenylalanine. Part of the CDR3 DNA is given, 42 bases translated from base 1. For this chain, trimming is 7 bases at the V end and 6 bases at the J end, and the number of junction bases without a gene match is 18. CDR1 and CDR2 are read off the germline V gene (reference sequence) as LNHDA and SQIVND. TCR beta CDR3 regions were amplified by multiplex PCR from an average of roughly 1.3 ug genomic DNA per sample using the immunoSEQ assay. Primer bias was corrected in the assay by using a complete synthetic TCR repertoire to establish an amplification baseline. The amplicons were sequenced using the Illumina platform. The authors processed their data as follows. Sequences were error-corrected by clustering with frequency ratios and a modified nearest-neighbor algorithm, then analyzed in the immunoSEQ Analyzer with IMGT gene definitions. At each rarefaction depth, TCR richness and evenness were averaged over 20 rarefaction repeats, and samples with fewer sequences than the depth were excluded. Relative abundances of V, D and J genes were compared between groups using Wilcoxon rank sum tests, with FDR correction applied. For the blinded duplicates, the intraclass correlation was 90% to 97% for TCR richness and averaged roughly 79% across about 66 gene segments. Drawn from immuneACCESS, this table holds only the in-frame rearrangements with V and J called that TCRdb kept. Clones are partly lost; checked studies trace under half to an unresolved V gene and leave the rest unexplained. D and trimming were read from the DNA, whereas the V and J calls and clone size are those reported in that table. The record for this sample contains under 35,000 clones. About 17% of the sample is in the top ten clones.

Every participant had a single incident cervical HPV16 infection, and women with prevalent HPV16 infections were excluded. Cervical HPV DNA was detected by MY09/MY11 PCR, and genotyping was performed by dot-blot hybridization. Fifteen mL of heparinized blood were centrifuged, and the buffy coat was aliquoted, frozen at -30°C, then stored at -80°C. QIAGEN kits were used to extract genomic DNA from buffy coat specimens. This specimen comes from a study of T cells in women clearing cervical HPV infection (dated by TCRdb to about 2018). In the study overall: The cases were roughly 25 women with histologically confirmed HPV16-related CIN3 or worse, and 2 of these cases were invasive cancers. Because only a few women had HLA typing data, the possibility that HLA type acted as a confounder could not be ruled out. A median age of nearly 35 years was observed in cases versus approximately 40 in controls, and no significant differences in baseline characteristics were found. In the parent cohort, some 10,000 women aged 18 or older were enrolled in Guanacaste, Costa Rica, during 1993 to 1994 and were followed for more than 6 years. For cases, the median interval between lesion detection and blood sampling was more than 130 days, with an interquartile range of 90 to 200 days. The exploratory proof-of-principle case-control study was nested within the Guanacaste HPV Natural History Study in Costa Rica and compared TCR repertoires across cervical HPV16 outcomes. Blood from cases was collected at the visit where the lesion was first found, while blood from controls was collected once the infection could no longer be detected. The roughly 27 controls were women who cleared a single incident HPV16 infection within 12 months without developing precancer or cancer. Quality controls consisted of five blinded duplicates per group, for a total of roughly 60 samples made up of 50 participants and about 10 replicates. Cases were matched to controls by age within five years and by the year the sample was collected. General study outcomes and caveats: Because of the cross-sectional design, the study could not determine whether the associations came before infection or resulted from infection, and neither effector/memory subsets nor HPV-specific T cells were isolated. Because the number of T cells per sample was unknown, the richness differences could reflect varying T-cell content rather than repertoire biology. TRBV6-7 relative abundance was lower in cases than in controls (roughly 0.12% versus 0.17%; Bonferroni P = 0.0008). CIN3+ cases had significantly higher TCR repertoire richness than controls across sequencing depths, but evenness did not differ between the groups. Random forest classifiers that combined richness and V gene abundances separated cases from controls with an estimated AUC of around 0.87.

Sequenced material: blood buffy coat. The chain couples TRBV19 to TRBJ2-7, and 10 junctional nucleotides match TRBD2. The sequence was obtained from a woman aged 18-69 years with a cervical HPV16 infection that either progressed to CIN3+ or cleared (not recorded which). The DNA read from the CDR3 is TGTGCCAGTAACCAGGGGAGGGCCGGGACTAGCGCAAGCGAG. Protein translation: CASNQGRAGTSASE. The full CDR3 protein reads CASNQGRAGTSASEQYF.